These T cell receptor beta chains were read from a single sample in a study of blood T cell repertoires in COVID-19. Data came from immunoSEQ multiplex PCR; TCRdb stores just in-frame clones and leaves some out. Of about 98,000 clones in the sample, 70% to 85% were seen once. Sequencing was done on a sample of peripheral blood. Receptors originate from a man aged 55 to 70 with active or convalescent COVID-19. The CDR3 runs from the conserved cysteine through the conserved F or W. D genes are given only for firm matches. Where a row states a size, it is once, few, many or the class of an expanded clone; other rows omit it.

J gene: TRBJ1-2; V gene: TRBV30; clone size: .; D gene: .; CDR3 DNA: TGTGCCGGCCCGGGGGGTTATGGCTACACCTTC; CDR3 protein: CAGPGGYGYTF
J gene: TRBJ2-1; V gene: TRBV5-8; clone size: .; D gene: .; CDR3 DNA: TGTGCCAGCAGCTTGGCTCCGGGAGACTACAATGAGCAGTTCTTC; CDR3 protein: CASSLAPGDYNEQFF
J gene: TRBJ2-1; V gene: TRBV5-8; clone size: .; D gene: .; CDR3 DNA: TGTGCCAGCAGCCTCCGGGCGAGAGGGAGCTACAATGAGCAGTTCTTC; CDR3 protein: CASSLRARGSYNEQFF
J gene: TRBJ2-2; V gene: TRBV3-1/TRBV3-2; clone size: .; D gene: TRBD2; CDR3 DNA: TGTGCCAGCAGCCAAGATCCGACTAGCGGGAGGGGGAACACCGGGGAGCTGTTTTTT; CDR3 protein: CASSQDPTSGRGNTGELFF
J gene: TRBJ2-2; V gene: TRBV28; clone size: .; D gene: .; CDR3 DNA: TGTGCCAGCAGTTTAAACATAGGGGAGCTGTTTTTT; CDR3 protein: CASSLNIGELFF
J gene: TRBJ1-1; V gene: TRBV7-8; clone size: .; D gene: .; CDR3 DNA: TGTGCCAGCAGCCCCCGACTTACCCTGAACACTGAAGCTTTCTTT; CDR3 protein: CASSPRLTLNTEAFF
J gene: TRBJ2-1; V gene: TRBV24-1; clone size: .; D gene: .; CDR3 DNA: TGTGCCACCGGACTATTCGATGAGCAGTTCTTC; CDR3 protein: CATGLFDEQFF
J gene: TRBJ1-2; V gene: TRBV15; clone size: .; D gene: TRBD1; CDR3 DNA: TGTGCCACCAGCGGTCCCCCGGGACAGTCTAACTATGGCTACACCTTC; CDR3 protein: CATSGPPGQSNYGYTF
J gene: TRBJ2-7; V gene: TRBV5-6; clone size: .; D gene: TRBD1; CDR3 DNA: TGTGCCAGCAGCTTGGCCGGACAGGCTTCCTACGAGCAGTACTTC; CDR3 protein: CASSLAGQASYEQYF
J gene: TRBJ2-2; V gene: TRBV5-8; clone size: .; D gene: TRBD2; CDR3 DNA: TGTGCCAGCAGAAAGGGACTAGCGGGAGCTGGCGGGGAGCTGTTTTTT; CDR3 protein: CASRKGLAGAGGELFF
J gene: TRBJ2-1; V gene: TRBV5-8; clone size: .; D gene: .; CDR3 DNA: TGTGCCAGCAGCCCTTTTAACAATGAGCAGTTCTTC; CDR3 protein: CASSPFNNEQFF
J gene: TRBJ2-3; V gene: TRBV6-2/TRBV6-3; clone size: few; D gene: .; CDR3 DNA: TGTGCCAGCAGTTACCCCTCATGGGGGGACTCCCCTCCACAAGATACGCAGTATTTT; CDR3 protein: CASSYPSWGDSPPQDTQYF
J gene: TRBJ1-1; V gene: TRBV18; clone size: .; D gene: .; CDR3 DNA: TGTGCCAGCTCACCACCGGGGGGAAACACTGAAGCTTTCTTT; CDR3 protein: CASSPPGGNTEAFF
J gene: TRBJ1-6; V gene: TRBV6-5; clone size: .; D gene: .; CDR3 DNA: TGTGCCAGCAGCCCCCGGACAGCTCCTAATTCACCCCTCCACTTT; CDR3 protein: CASSPRTAPNSPLHF